Presented here are 9 T cell receptor beta chains from one specimen sequenced in a study of metastatic and nonmetastatic thyroid tumors. Using MiXCR, TCRdb re-called clones from the PCR reads. Of tens of thousands of clones in the sample, approximately 12% are singletons; the top ten hold 7% to 10%. Treatment of any kind had been given to no patient before thyroid surgery. The sample taken for sequencing was tumor tissue. The receptor source for this set is a female donor with papillary thyroid cancer or a benign thyroid nodule (not recorded which). Some clones in this sample may be carry-over from other donors' samples.

This clone appeared many times. The chain has TRBV5-6 and TRBJ1-1; D perhaps matches TRBD1 (5 bases). The V and J ends lost 7 bases and 0 bases respectively, with 16 bases between them. CDR1 and CDR2 (germline): SGHDT, YYEEEE. The CDR3 is 15 amino acids. The CDR3 coding sequence is TGTGCCAGCGGGGGAGAGGGGACCTTGAACACTGAAGCTTTCTTT. Protein product: CASGGEGTLNTEAFF. Full variable domain (remainder filled in from reference TRBV5-6 and TRBJ1-1): DAGVTQSPTHLIKTRGQQVTLRCSPKSGHDTVSWYQQALGQGPQFIFQYYEEEERQRGNFPDRFSGHQFPNYSSELNVNALLLGDSALYLCASGGEGTLNTEAFFGQGTRLTVV.

This clone was detected many times. The J gene is TRBJ2-5, the V gene TRBV6-6, with 8 bases that match TRBD2. The J segment lost 4 bases and the V segment lost 0 bases, leaving 7 bases of the junction unmatched. There are 16 residues in the CDR3. Germline CDR1 is MNHNY and CDR2 is SVGAGI (reference sequence). Written as DNA, the CDR3 is TGTGCCAGCAGTTACTCCGGCGGGAGGTTTGGAGAGACCCAGTACTTC. This sequence encodes CASSYSGGRFGETQYF.

At least ten counts were recorded for this clone. This CDR3 reads CASSLGRGEKLFF. The CDR3 coding sequence is TGTGCCAGCAGCTTAGGACGGGGCGAAAAACTGTTTTTT. This sequence joins TRBV11-3 and TRBJ1-4; a possible D gene is TRBD1 (5 bases). V was pared by 1 base and J by 8 bases, with 8 bases between. This CDR3 has 13 residues. CDR1 SGHNT and CDR2 YENEEA come from the germline V gene. Drawing the rest from reference TRBV11-3 and TRBJ1-4, the complete variable domain is EAGVVQSPRYKIIEKKQPVAFWCNPISGHNTLYWYLQNLGQGPELLIRYENEEAVDDSQLPKDRFSAERLKGVDSTLKIQPAELGDSAVYLCASSLGRGEKLFFGSGTQLSVL.

This clone was counted at least ten times. The V call is TRBV20-1, the J call TRBJ2-2, with 8 bases lining up with TRBD2. The CDR3 length is 16 residues. V trimming: 3 bases; J trimming: 6 bases; junction bases outside the gene matches: 12. The germline V gene has CDR1 DFQATT and CDR2 SNEGSKA (reference sequence). The CDR3 reads CSARRWEREKAGELFF. In DNA form, the CDR3 reads TGCAGTGCTAGGCGCTGGGAGCGGGAGAAGGCCGGGGAGCTGTTTTTT.

This clone was counted many times. In DNA form, the CDR3 reads TGTGCCAGCAGTTTGAGGAGCAGGCATAATTCACCCCTCCACTTT. It encodes CASSLRSRHNSPLHF. The V gene is TRBV12-3 or TRBV12-4, the J gene TRBJ1-6; no firm D call. CDR3 size: 15 residues. V was shortened by 3 bases and J by 5 bases, with 11 bases between the two germline ends.

V and J are TRBV7-3 and TRBJ2-7, with 8 bases that match TRBD1. The CDR3 contains 13 residues. Trimming took 4 bases from V and 5 from J; bases not matched to a gene: 4. CDR1 SGHTA and CDR2 FQGTGA come from the germline V gene. DNA of the CDR3: TGTGCCAGCAGCTCCCAGGGGGCTAACGAGCAGTACTTC. Amino acids: CASSSQGANEQYF.

The table lists this clone with many counts. The chain uses TRBV5-1 and TRBJ2-7, with 10 bases aligning to TRBD2. The V and J ends lost 1 base and 3 bases, in that order; junction bases with no gene match: 19. The CDR3 has 20 amino acids. Germline assignment: CDR1 SGHRS and CDR2 YFSETQ. CDR3 sequence: CASSLSRLAGDLAGVYEQYF. The CDR3 coding sequence is TGCGCCAGCAGCTTGAGTCGGCTAGCGGGAGACCTCGCTGGTGTCTACGAGCAGTACTTC.

With regard to this clone: A single base separates this from a much larger clone, so it may be a read error. The genes are TRBV12-3 or TRBV12-4 and TRBJ2-1; D gene ambiguous. V lost 3 bases and J lost 5, with 17 bases in between. This CDR3 comprises 16 residues. The CDR3 is CASSLYGPLVNNEQFF. For the CDR3, the DNA is TGTGCCAGCAGTTTGTACGGGCCCCTAGTAAACAATGAGCAGTTCTTC.

This clone was observed many times. This chain uses TRBV5-6 with TRBJ2-1; 11 bases are shared with TRBD2. J gave up 5 bases and V 2 bases, and 3 bases lay outside the gene matches. The CDR3 sequence is 15 residues long. Germline V gene sequence: CDR1 SGHDT, CDR2 YYEEEE. The CDR3: CASSFLLAGDNEQFF. CDR3 bases: TGTGCCAGCAGCTTCTTACTAGCGGGAGACAATGAGCAGTTCTTC.